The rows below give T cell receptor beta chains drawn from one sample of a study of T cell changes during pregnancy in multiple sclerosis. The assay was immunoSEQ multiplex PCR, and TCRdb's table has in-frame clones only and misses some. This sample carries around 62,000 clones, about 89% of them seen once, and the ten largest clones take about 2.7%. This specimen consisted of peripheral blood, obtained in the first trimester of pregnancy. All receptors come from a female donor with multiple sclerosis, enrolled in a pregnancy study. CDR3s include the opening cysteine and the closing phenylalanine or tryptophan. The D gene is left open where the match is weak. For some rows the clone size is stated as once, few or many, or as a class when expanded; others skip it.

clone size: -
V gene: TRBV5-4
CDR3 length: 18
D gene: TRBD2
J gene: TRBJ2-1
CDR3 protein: CASSFDRSWRGGLDEQFF
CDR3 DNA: TGTGCCAGCAGCTTCGATCGGTCGTGGCGGGGGGGGTTGGATGAGCAGTTCTTC

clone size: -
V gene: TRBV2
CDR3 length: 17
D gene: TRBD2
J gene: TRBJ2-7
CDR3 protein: CAGFRRGRSARSYEQYF
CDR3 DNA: TGTGCCGGCTTTAGGCGGGGGAGGTCGGCCCGATCCTACGAGCAGTACTTC

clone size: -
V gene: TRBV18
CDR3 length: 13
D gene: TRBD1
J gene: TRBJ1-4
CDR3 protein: CASSRGSEEKLFF
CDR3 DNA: TGTGCCAGCTCCAGGGGGTCGGAAGAAAAACTGTTTTTT

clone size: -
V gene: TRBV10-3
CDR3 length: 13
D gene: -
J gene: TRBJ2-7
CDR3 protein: CASKGQQLYEQYF
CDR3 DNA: TGTGCCAGCAAAGGACAGCAACTTTACGAGCAGTACTTC

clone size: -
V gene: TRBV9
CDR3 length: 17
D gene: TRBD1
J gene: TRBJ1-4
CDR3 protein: CASSVQAYRGSNEKLFF
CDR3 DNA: TGTGCCAGCAGCGTGCAAGCTTACAGGGGGAGTAATGAAAAACTGTTTTTT

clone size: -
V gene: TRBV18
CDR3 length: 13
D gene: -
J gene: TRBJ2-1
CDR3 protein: CASSPPLLDEQFF
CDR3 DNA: TGTGCCAGCTCCCCCCCTTTACTAGATGAGCAGTTCTTC

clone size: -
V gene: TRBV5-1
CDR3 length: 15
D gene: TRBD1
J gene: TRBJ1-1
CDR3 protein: CASNLKQGTISEAFF
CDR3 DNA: TGCGCCAGCAACTTGAAACAGGGGACAATCTCTGAAGCTTTCTTT

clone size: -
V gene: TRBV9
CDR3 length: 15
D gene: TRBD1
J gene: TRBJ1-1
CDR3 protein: CASSSQGGVNTEAFF
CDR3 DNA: TGTGCCAGCAGCTCACAGGGGGGGGTGAACACTGAAGCTTTCTTT

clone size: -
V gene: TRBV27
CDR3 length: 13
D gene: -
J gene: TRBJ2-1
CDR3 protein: CASTAGLHNEQFF
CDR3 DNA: TGTGCCAGCACTGCAGGGTTACACAATGAGCAGTTCTTC

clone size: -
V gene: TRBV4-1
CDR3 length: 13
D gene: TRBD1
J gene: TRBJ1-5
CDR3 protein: CASSHTRQGVQHF
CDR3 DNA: TGCGCCAGCAGCCACACGAGACAGGGGGTCCAGCATTTT

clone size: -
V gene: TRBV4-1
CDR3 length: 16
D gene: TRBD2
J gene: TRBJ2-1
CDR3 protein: CASSLSASGSYNEQFF
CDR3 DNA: TGCGCCAGCAGCCTATCCGCTAGCGGGAGCTACAATGAGCAGTTCTTC

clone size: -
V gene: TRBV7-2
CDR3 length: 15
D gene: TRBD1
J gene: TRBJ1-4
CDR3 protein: CASSAQTGGGEKLFF
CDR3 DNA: TGTGCCAGCAGCGCGCAGACAGGGGGCGGAGAAAAACTGTTTTTT

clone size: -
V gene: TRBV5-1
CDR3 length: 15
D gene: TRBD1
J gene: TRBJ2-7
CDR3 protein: CASSAGTGTPYEQYF
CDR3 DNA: TGCGCCAGCAGCGCCGGGACAGGGACCCCCTACGAGCAGTACTTC

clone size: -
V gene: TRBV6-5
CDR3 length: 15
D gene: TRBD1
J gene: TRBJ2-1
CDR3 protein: CASSYTGGSYNEQFF
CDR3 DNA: TGTGCCAGCAGTTACACAGGGGGCTCCTACAATGAGCAGTTCTTC

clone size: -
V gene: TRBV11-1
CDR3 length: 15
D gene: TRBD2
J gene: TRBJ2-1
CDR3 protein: CASSTGTSGNNEQFF
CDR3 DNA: TGTGCCAGCAGCACGGGGACTAGCGGGAACAATGAGCAGTTCTTC

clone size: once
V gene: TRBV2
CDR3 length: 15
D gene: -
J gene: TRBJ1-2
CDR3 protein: CASSEPGGRRNGYTF
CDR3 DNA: TGTGCCAGCAGTGAACCGGGAGGACGTAGGAATGGCTACACCTTC

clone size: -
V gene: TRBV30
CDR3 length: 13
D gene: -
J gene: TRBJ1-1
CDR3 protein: CAWSAQGGIIDFF
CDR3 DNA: TGTGCCTGGAGTGCCCAGGGTGGTATTATCGATTTCTTT

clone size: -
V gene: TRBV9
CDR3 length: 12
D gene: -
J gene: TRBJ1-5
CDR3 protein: CASSAGNQPQHF
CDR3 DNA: TGTGCCAGCAGCGCAGGGAATCAGCCCCAGCATTTT

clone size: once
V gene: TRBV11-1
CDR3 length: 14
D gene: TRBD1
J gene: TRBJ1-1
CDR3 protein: CASSRTGSDTEAFF
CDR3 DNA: TGTGCCAGCAGCCGGACAGGATCAGACACTGAAGCTTTCTTT

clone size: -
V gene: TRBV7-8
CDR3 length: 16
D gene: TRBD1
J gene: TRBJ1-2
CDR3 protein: CASSLSRGRRFLGYTF
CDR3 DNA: TGTGCCAGCAGCTTATCCAGGGGGCGAAGGTTTCTTGGCTACACCTTC

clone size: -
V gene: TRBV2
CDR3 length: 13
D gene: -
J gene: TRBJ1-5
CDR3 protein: CASEGLRNQPQHF
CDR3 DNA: TGTGCCAGCGAAGGACTGAGAAATCAGCCCCAGCATTTT

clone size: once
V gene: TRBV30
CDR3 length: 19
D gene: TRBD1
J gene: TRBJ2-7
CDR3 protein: CAWSVWGRHRGQKNYEQYF
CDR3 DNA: TGTGCCTGGAGTGTATGGGGGAGACACAGGGGGCAGAAAAACTACGAGCAGTACTTC

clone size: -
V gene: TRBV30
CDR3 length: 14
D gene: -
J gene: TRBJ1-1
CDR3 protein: CAWRRGSATIEAFF
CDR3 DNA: TGTGCCTGGCGAAGGGGTTCAGCCACGATTGAAGCTTTCTTT

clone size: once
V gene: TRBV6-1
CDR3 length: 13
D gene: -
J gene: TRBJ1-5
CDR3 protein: CASWAGTVQPQHF
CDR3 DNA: TGTGCCAGCTGGGCGGGTACCGTGCAGCCCCAGCATTTT

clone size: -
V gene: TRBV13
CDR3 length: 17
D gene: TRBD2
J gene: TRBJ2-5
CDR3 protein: CASSLGAGGLDQETQYF
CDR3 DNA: TGTGCCAGCAGCTTAGGAGCCGGAGGACTAGACCAAGAGACCCAGTACTTC

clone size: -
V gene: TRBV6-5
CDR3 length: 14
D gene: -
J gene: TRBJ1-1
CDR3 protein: CASSAGGSYTEAFF
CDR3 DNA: TGTGCCAGCAGTGCCGGGGGGTCGTACACTGAAGCTTTCTTT

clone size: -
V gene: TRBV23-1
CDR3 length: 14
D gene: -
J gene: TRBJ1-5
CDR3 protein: CASSHRGDIKPQHF
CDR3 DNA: TGCGCCAGCAGTCATCGGGGGGACATCAAGCCCCAGCATTTT

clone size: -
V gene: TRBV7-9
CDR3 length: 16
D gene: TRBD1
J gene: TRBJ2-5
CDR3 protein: CASSASGTGAQETQYF
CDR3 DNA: TGTGCCAGCAGCGCATCCGGGACAGGGGCGCAAGAGACCCAGTACTTC

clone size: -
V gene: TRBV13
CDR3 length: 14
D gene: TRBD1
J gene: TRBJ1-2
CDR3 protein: CASSPTGGDYGYTF
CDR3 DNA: TGTGCCAGCAGCCCGACAGGGGGTGACTATGGCTACACCTTC

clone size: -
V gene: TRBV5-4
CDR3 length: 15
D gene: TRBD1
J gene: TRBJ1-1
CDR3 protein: CASSLETGANTEAFF
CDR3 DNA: TGTGCCAGCAGCTTGGAAACAGGGGCCAACACTGAAGCTTTCTTT

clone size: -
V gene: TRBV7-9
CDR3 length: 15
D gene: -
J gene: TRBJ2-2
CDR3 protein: CASSLSGSRDGELFF
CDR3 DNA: TGTGCCAGCAGCTTATCCGGGTCCAGGGACGGGGAGCTGTTTTTT

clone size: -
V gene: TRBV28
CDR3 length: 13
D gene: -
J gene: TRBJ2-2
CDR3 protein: CASSPGDTGELFF
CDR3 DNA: TGTGCCAGCAGTCCGGGAGACACCGGGGAGCTGTTTTTT

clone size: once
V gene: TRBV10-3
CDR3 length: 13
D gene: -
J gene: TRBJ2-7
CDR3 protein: CAISETLRYEQYF
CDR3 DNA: TGTGCCATCAGTGAGACCCTCAGGTACGAGCAGTACTTC

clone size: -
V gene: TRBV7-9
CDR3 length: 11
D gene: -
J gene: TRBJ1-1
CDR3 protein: CASSRTAEAFF
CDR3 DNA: TGTGCCAGCAGCAGGACAGCTGAAGCTTTCTTT

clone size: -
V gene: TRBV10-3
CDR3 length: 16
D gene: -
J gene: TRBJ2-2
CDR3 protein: CAISGGGPPNTGELFF
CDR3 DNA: TGTGCCATCAGTGGGGGGGGCCCACCGAACACCGGGGAGCTGTTTTTT

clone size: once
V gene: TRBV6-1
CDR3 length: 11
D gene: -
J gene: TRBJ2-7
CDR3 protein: CASTTIGTGYF
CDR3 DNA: TGTGCCAGCACCACCATTGGCACAGGGTACTTC

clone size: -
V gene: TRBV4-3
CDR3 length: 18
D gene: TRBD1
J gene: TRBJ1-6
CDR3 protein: CASSQDGQVGGNNSPLHF
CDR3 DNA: TGCGCCAGCAGCCAAGATGGACAGGTTGGGGGCAATAATTCACCCCTCCACTTT

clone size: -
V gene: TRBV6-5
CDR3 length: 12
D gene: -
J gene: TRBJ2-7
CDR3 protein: CASSPSPYEQYF
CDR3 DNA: TGTGCCAGCAGCCCGAGCCCTTACGAGCAGTACTTC

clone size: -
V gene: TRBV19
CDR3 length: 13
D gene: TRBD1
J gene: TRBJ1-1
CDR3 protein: CASTVTGGTEAFF
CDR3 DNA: TGTGCCAGTACCGTAACAGGGGGCACTGAAGCTTTCTTT

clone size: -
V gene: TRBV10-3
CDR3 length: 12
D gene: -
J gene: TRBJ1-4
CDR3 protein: CAIARAQEKLFF
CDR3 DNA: TGTGCCATCGCCAGGGCGCAGGAAAAACTGTTTTTT

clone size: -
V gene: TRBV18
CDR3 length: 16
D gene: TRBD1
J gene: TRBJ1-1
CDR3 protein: CASSPTGGGGNTEAFF
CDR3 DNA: TGTGCCAGCTCACCTACAGGGGGCGGAGGGAACACTGAAGCTTTCTTT

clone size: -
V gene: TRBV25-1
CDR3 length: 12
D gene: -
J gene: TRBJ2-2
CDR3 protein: CATDIRAGELFF
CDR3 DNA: TGTGCCACCGACATAAGAGCCGGGGAGCTGTTTTTT

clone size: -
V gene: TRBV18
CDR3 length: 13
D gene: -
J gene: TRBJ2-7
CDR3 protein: CASSPDSSYEQYF
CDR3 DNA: TGTGCCAGCTCACCAGACAGCTCCTACGAGCAGTACTTC

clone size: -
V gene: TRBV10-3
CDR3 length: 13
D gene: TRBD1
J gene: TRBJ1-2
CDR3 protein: CAIRSQGANGYTF
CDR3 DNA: TGTGCCATCAGGTCGCAGGGGGCGAATGGCTACACCTTC

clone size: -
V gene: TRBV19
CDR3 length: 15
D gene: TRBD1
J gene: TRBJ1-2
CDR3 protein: CASRTTGAPNYGYTF
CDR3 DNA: TGTGCCAGTAGGACCACAGGGGCCCCTAACTATGGCTACACCTTC

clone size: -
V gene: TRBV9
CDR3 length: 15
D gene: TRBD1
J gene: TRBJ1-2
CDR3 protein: CASSFTDRELYGYTF
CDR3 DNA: TGTGCCAGCAGCTTTACGGACAGGGAACTCTATGGCTACACCTTC